Each of the 19 T cell receptor beta chains below was sequenced from the same sample in a study of shared clonotypes between healthy human individuals. This table comes from immunoSEQ multiplex PCR, and its TCRdb copy is limited to in-frame clones, with some not included. The sample includes approximately 2,000,000 clones, roughly 90% of them seen just once. The sequenced sample consisted of naive CD4+ T cells from PBMCs. Described subset: CD45RA+ positively selected. These receptor sequences come from a young man in good health. Some clones in this sample may be carry-over from other donors' samples.

The chain joins TRBV27 to TRBJ2-4; 7 nucleotides match TRBD2. From germline, CDR1 is MNHEY and CDR2 SMNVEV (reference sequence). After removal of 3 bases from V and 1 base from J, the junction contained 21 bases not matched to a gene. CDR3 length: 21 residues. The CDR3 DNA reads as TGTGCCAGCAGTTTCAGCTCGCCTTATCGACCCGGGGGGTGGGCCAAAAACATTCAGTACTTC. Translated, it gives CASSFSSPYRPGGWAKNIQYF.

This clone was counted a few times. This chain links TRBV6-6 with TRBJ1-1; D is unresolved. The V end lost 2 bases, the J end lost 3 bases, and 4 bases lay between the germline ends. The CDR3 consists of 12 residues. Per the germline V gene, CDR1 is MNHNY and CDR2 is SVGAGI (reference sequence). CDR3 in amino acids: CASSYLDTEAFF. DNA for the CDR3: TGTGCCAGCAGTTACCTCGACACTGAAGCTTTCTTT.

Details on this clone: Other nucleotide sequences in the sample specify the same CDR3. The V gene is TRBV18, the J gene TRBJ1-1; no clear D. V was shortened by 0 bases and J by 8 bases, with 10 bases between the two germline ends. CDR3 length: 13 residues. Germline V gives CDR1 KGHSH, CDR2 LQKENI. CDR3 sequence reads: CASSPPGLVEAFF. CDR3 DNA: TGTGCCAGCTCACCACCAGGACTCGTAGAAGCTTTCTTT.

This chain joins TRBV7-9 and TRBJ2-3, with TRBD2 matching over 10 bases. There are 15 residues in the CDR3. Losses at the gene ends were 6 bases for V and 5 bases for J; bases not matched to a gene: 8. Germline assignment: CDR1 SEHNR and CDR2 FQNEAQ (reference sequence). CDR3 region: CASSPSGSNGDTQYF. CDR3 in DNA: TGTGCCAGCAGTCCTAGCGGGAGTAATGGAGATACGCAGTATTTT.

V and J are TRBV9 and TRBJ1-5, with D unclear. Germline-derived CDR1 and CDR2 are SGDLS and YYNGEE. The CDR3 has 13 amino acids. V was shortened by 3 bases and J by 6 bases, with 10 bases between the two germline ends. Written as DNA, the CDR3 is TGTGCCAGCAGCGCCATGGGCTCTCAGCCCCAGCATTTT. Protein sequence: CASSAMGSQPQHF.

The rearrangement uses TRBV5-4 and TRBJ1-2; 10 positions agree with TRBD1. J gave up 4 bases and V 4 bases, and 4 bases lay outside the gene matches. Germline V gene lookup returns CDR1 SGHNT and CDR2 YYREEE (reference sequence). The CDR3 has 14 residues. Written as DNA, the CDR3 is TGTGCCAGCAGCCGCGGGACAGGGGTCTATGGCTACACCTTC. Its protein is CASSRGTGVYGYTF.

This chain uses TRBV27 with TRBJ1-6, with 9 bases matching TRBD1. Per the germline V gene, CDR1 is MNHEY and CDR2 is SMNVEV (reference sequence). V was clipped by 7 bases and J by 7 bases; unmatched bases: 14. This CDR3 contains 17 residues. The CDR3 sequence is CASTLSGTGPSNSPLHF. The CDR3 nucleotides read TGTGCCAGCACCCTTTCTGGGACAGGGCCTTCAAATTCACCCCTCCACTTT.

A word on this clone: Additional DNA sequences in this sample encode the identical CDR3. The chain employs TRBV7-3 and TRBJ2-5, with 9 bases lining up with TRBD1. The CDR3 is made up of 15 amino acids. CDR1 and CDR2 (germline): SGHTA, FQGTGA. V trimming: 2 bases; J trimming: 2 bases; junction bases outside the gene matches: 3. CDR3 in amino acids: CASSLAGTGQETQYF. DNA of the CDR3: TGTGCCAGCAGCTTAGCCGGGACAGGGCAAGAGACCCAGTACTTC. Using reference TRBV7-3 and TRBJ2-5 for the parts outside the CDR3, the full variable domain is GAGVSQTPSNKVTEKGKYVELRCDPISGHTALYWYRQSLGQGPEFLIYFQGTGAADDSGLPNDRFFAVRPEGSVSTLKIQRTERGDSAVYLCASSLAGTGQETQYFGPGTRLLVL.

A remark on this clone: The same CDR3 can be traced to other DNA sequences in this sample. The V call is TRBV5-1, the J call TRBJ2-7; D possibly matches TRBD1 or TRBD2 (5 bases each). The V gene lost 0 bases and the J gene lost 6 bases, with 7 bases spanning the gap. The CDR3 totals 12 residues. Germline values: CDR1 SGHRS, CDR2 YFSETQ. The CDR3 here is CASSLVRGEQYF. CDR3 DNA sequence: TGCGCCAGCAGCTTGGTGAGGGGCGAGCAGTACTTC.

The chain uses TRBV15 and TRBJ2-5; no reliable D call. This CDR3 has 14 residues. CDR1 and CDR2 from the germline V gene are LNHNV and YYDKDF (reference sequence). V lost 2 bases and J 2 bases, leaving 9 bases between the germline ends. The chain's CDR3 is CATSRNLVQETQYF. CDR3 coding DNA: TGTGCCACCAGCAGAAACCTTGTACAAGAGACCCAGTACTTC.

The gene calls are TRBV28 and TRBJ2-3; TRBD1 aligns across 12 bases. With 5 bases clipped from V and 12 bases from J, the junction kept 6 bases outside the gene matches. Germline loops: CDR1 MDHEN, CDR2 SYDVKM. The CDR3 covers 13 residues. The CDR3 nucleotides are TGTGCCAGCAGTCATAAAGGGACAGGGGGCCAGTATTTT. The encoded protein is CASSHKGTGGQYF.

The rearrangement uses TRBV7-2 and TRBJ1-2; 8 positions match TRBD1. Per germline, CDR1 SGHTA and CDR2 FQGNSA. J was trimmed by 6 bases and V by 5 bases; bases with no gene match: 5. The CDR3 is made up of 13 amino acids. CDR3 nucleotides: TGTGCCAGCAGCCCAGGACAGGGTGATGGCTACACCTTC. It encodes CASSPGQGDGYTF.

The CDR3 sequence: CASSLYRLAGGRGYNEQFF. The DNA for the CDR3 is TGCGCCAGCAGCTTATATCGGCTAGCGGGAGGGCGGGGCTACAATGAGCAGTTCTTC. The chain carries TRBV5-1 and TRBJ2-1; 12 positions agree with TRBD2. Germline V gene sequence: CDR1 SGHRS, CDR2 YFSETQ. CDR3 length: 19 residues. V trimming: 2 bases; J trimming: 3 bases; junction bases outside the gene matches: 12.

V usage is TRBV5-5 and J usage is TRBJ1-1, with a weak D call TRBD1 (5 bases). CDR3 length: 13 residues. Germline assignment: CDR1 SGHKS and CDR2 YYEKEE (reference sequence). V lost 3 bases and J lost 3, with 9 bases in between. This chain's CDR3 is CASSWQGDTEAFF. The CDR3 DNA follows: TGTGCCAGCAGCTGGCAGGGAGACACTGAAGCTTTCTTT.

The V and J genes are TRBV6-1 and TRBJ2-7; D is ambiguous. Germline V gene data show CDR1 as MNHNS and CDR2 as SASEGT. This CDR3 is built from 14 residues. V dropped 8 bases and J dropped 0 bases, with 14 bases sitting between them. This CDR3 reads CASLSGRSSYEQYF. The DNA of the CDR3 is TGTGCCAGCCTGAGTGGGCGGAGCTCCTACGAGCAGTACTTC.

About this clone: In the same sample, other DNA sequences code for this CDR3. The chain has TRBV28 and TRBJ1-4, with D unresolved. CDR3 length: 12 residues. The germline CDR1 and CDR2 sequences are MDHEN and SYDVKM. V was shortened by 3 bases and J by 8 bases, with 7 bases between the two germline ends. CDR3 DNA sequence: TGTGCCAGCAGTTTCCTGGGAGAAAAACTGTTTTTT. Residues: CASSFLGEKLFF.

The chain uses TRBV18 and TRBJ2-1; D gene ambiguous. Trimming shortened V by 4 bases and J by 1 base, and 8 bases separated the two germline ends. The CDR3 length is 14 residues. Germline lookup yields CDR1 KGHSH and CDR2 LQKENI. CDR3: CASSLNPSYNEQFF. The CDR3 DNA follows: TGTGCCAGCTCACTTAATCCTTCCTACAATGAGCAGTTCTTC.

Worth noting for this clone: This sample also contains other DNA sequences that code for the same CDR3. The V and J genes are TRBV6-6 and TRBJ2-7, with unresolved D. Trimming removed 0 bases at V and 7 bases at J, with 4 bases between. The CDR3 length is 11 residues. Germline assignment: CDR1 MNHNY and CDR2 SVGAGI (reference sequence). CDR3 protein: CASSYSGEQYF. CDR3 nucleotide sequence: TGTGCCAGCAGTTACTCTGGGGAGCAGTACTTC.

The chain uses TRBV6-1 and TRBJ2-7, with D perhaps TRBD1 or TRBD2 (5 bases each). V was cut by 6 bases and J by 2 bases, with 17 bases left in between. Germline V gene data show CDR1 as MNHNS and CDR2 as SASEGT. The CDR3 contains 15 residues. The CDR3 loop reads CASRSGPRMAYEQYF. The CDR3 nucleotides are TGTGCCAGCAGGTCGGGGCCGCGAATGGCCTACGAGCAGTACTTC.